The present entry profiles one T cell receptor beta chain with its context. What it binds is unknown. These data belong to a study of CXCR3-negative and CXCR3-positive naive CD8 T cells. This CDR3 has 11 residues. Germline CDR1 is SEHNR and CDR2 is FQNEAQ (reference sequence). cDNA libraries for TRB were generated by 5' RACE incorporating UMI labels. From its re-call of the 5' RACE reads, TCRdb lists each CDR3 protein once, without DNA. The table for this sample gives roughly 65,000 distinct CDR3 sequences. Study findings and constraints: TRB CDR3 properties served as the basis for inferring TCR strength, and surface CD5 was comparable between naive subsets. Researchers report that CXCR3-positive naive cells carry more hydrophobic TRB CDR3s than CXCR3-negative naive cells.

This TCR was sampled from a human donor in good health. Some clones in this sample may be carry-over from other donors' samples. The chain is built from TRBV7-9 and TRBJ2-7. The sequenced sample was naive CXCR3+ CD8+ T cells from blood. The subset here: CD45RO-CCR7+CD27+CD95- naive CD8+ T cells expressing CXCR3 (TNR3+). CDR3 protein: CASSDRWEQYF.